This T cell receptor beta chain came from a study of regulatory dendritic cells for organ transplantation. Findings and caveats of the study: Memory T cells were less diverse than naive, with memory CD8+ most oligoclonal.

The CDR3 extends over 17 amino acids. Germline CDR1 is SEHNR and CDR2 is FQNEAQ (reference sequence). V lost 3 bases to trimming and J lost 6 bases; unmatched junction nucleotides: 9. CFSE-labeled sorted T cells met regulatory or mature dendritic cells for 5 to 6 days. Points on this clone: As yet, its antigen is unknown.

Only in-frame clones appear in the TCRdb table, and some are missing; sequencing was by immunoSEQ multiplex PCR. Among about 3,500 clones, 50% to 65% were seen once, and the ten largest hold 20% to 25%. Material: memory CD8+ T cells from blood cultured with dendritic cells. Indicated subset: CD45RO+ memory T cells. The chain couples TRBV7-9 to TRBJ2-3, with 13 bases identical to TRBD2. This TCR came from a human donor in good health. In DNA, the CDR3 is TGTGCCAGCAGCTTCCCGTTACTAGCGGGGGGGCCCGATACGCAGTATTTT. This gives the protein CASSFPLLAGGPDTQYF. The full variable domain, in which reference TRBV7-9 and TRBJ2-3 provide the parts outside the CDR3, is DTGVSQNPRHKITKRGQNVTFRCDPISEHNRLYWYRQTLGQGPEFLTYFQNEAQLEKSRLLSDRFSAERPKGSFSTLEIQRTEQGDSAMYLCASSFPLLAGGPDTQYFGPGTRLTVL.